Below, 30 T cell receptor beta chains from the same sample are listed, as sequenced in a study of metastatic and nonmetastatic thyroid tumors. TCRdb re-called clones from the PCR reads using MiXCR. This sample has more than 10,000 clones, with roughly 25% found just once. No patient received treatment before thyroid surgery. Sequenced: adjacent normal tissue. The receptors originated from a female donor with papillary thyroid cancer or a benign thyroid nodule (not recorded which). Some clones in this sample may be carry-over from other donors' samples.

The V call is TRBV27, the J call TRBJ1-1; D is perhaps TRBD1 (5 bases). With 3 bases removed from V and 6 bases from J, the gap between germline ends came to 11 bases. In germline, CDR1 is MNHEY, CDR2 SMNVEV (reference sequence). The CDR3 length is 13 residues. The CDR3 nucleotides are TGTGCCAGCAGTTTGGGGACTGGTCCTGAAGCTTTCTTT. This gives the protein CASSLGTGPEAFF.

By share, this clone counts as medium-sized. The rearrangement joins TRBV28 to TRBJ2-3; 10 nucleotides agree with TRBD2. V shed 5 bases and J 6 bases; nucleotides not matched to a gene: 8. Germline V gives CDR1 MDHEN, CDR2 SYDVKM. The CDR3 loop spans 15 amino acids. The chain's CDR3 is CASSQTSGISDTQYF. The CDR3 DNA follows: TGTGCCAGCAGTCAAACTAGCGGGATATCGGATACGCAGTATTTT.

This clone came up many times. The chain recombines TRBV2 with TRBJ2-3, with 8 nucleotides matching TRBD1. The trim removed 6 bases at V and 0 bases at J, leaving 8 bases unmatched. The CDR3 is 16 residues long. From germline, CDR1 is SNHLY and CDR2 FYNNEI. The CDR3 nucleotides read TGTGCCAGCAGGGTTCAGGGGGCGGGAAGCACAGATACGCAGTATTTT. It encodes CASRVQGAGSTDTQYF.

V and J are TRBV3-1 and TRBJ2-4; D remains ambiguous. Trimming removed 5 bases at V and 10 bases at J, with 15 bases between. CDR3 length: 13 amino acids. Germline V gives CDR1 LGHDT, CDR2 YNNKEL (reference sequence). The CDR3 protein is CASSKGLTQIQYF. The DNA for the CDR3 is TGTGCCAGCAGCAAAGGGCTCACTCAAATTCAGTACTTC.

The gene calls are TRBV20-1 and TRBJ1-2; D gene uncertain. Germline loops: CDR1 DFQATT, CDR2 SNEGSKA (reference sequence). V lost 0 bases to trimming and J lost 1 base, with 9 bases between them. The CDR3 has 14 amino acids. The chain's CDR3 is CSARDMAYNYGYTF. DNA for the CDR3: TGCAGTGCTAGAGATATGGCCTATAACTATGGCTACACCTTC.

This chain uses TRBV7-3 with TRBJ2-6; D possibly matches TRBD1 or TRBD2 (5 bases each). Trimming stripped 2 bases from V and 4 bases from J, with 12 bases between. The CDR3 length is 16 residues. The germline gives CDR1 SGHTA, CDR2 FQGTGA. CDR3 loop: CASSLDQGAGANVLTF. In DNA form, the CDR3 reads TGTGCCAGCAGCTTAGACCAGGGAGCCGGGGCCAACGTCCTGACTTTC.

This clone showed up just a few times. The V and J genes are TRBV20-1 and TRBJ2-6, with a tentative D call TRBD1 (6 bases). The germline CDR1 and CDR2 sequences are DFQATT and SNEGSKA (reference sequence). There are 13 residues in the CDR3. V was clipped by 8 bases and J by 1 base, with 9 bases between them. CDR3 bases: TGCAGTACTCAGGGGTCTGGGGCCAACGTCCTGACTTTC. It encodes CSTQGSGANVLTF.

The rearrangement joins TRBV28 to TRBJ2-5; the D gene is possibly TRBD2 (6 bases). This CDR3 has 19 amino acids. V was cut by 1 base and J by 5 bases, with 26 bases left in between. Per the germline V gene, CDR1 is MDHEN and CDR2 is SYDVKM. As DNA, the CDR3 is TGTGCCAGCAGTTTATTCCACTACTGGGAGCGGGCGGCGGCGGAGACCCAGTACTTC. It is translated as CASSLFHYWERAAAETQYF.

As concerns this clone: The CDR3 carries no conserved terminal phenylalanine or tryptophan, so it likely arises from a read error. Because the CDR3's place on the DNA is in doubt, the DNA is left out and the CDR3 is given as listed by TCRdb. This sequence joins TRBV6-5 and TRBJ1-5. CDR1 is MNHEY and CDR2 is SVGAGI in the germline V gene. Including both end residues, the CDR3 is 14 amino acids long. CDR3 residues: CASSYDGCNQPLHI.

By share of the sample, this clone is medium-sized. The chain employs TRBV10-1 and TRBJ2-3; D ambiguous. CDR1 and CDR2 from the germline V gene are WNHNN and SYGVQD (reference sequence). The CDR3 is made up of 16 amino acids. V was shortened by 0 bases and J by 5 bases, with 15 bases between the two germline ends. The chain's CDR3 is CASSESGSGSLDTQYF. The DNA of the CDR3 is TGCGCCAGCAGTGAGTCGGGGTCTGGATCTTTAGATACGCAGTATTTT.

The chain links TRBV5-1 to TRBJ2-7, with 13 bases identical to TRBD2. CDR1 and CDR2 from the germline V gene are SGHRS and YFSETQ. Losses at the gene ends were 6 bases for V and 3 bases for J; bases not matched to a gene: 6. The CDR3 totals 15 residues. CDR3 sequence (DNA): TGCGCCAGCAAGGGGACTAGCGGGAACAACTACGAGCAGTACTTC. Encoded protein: CASKGTSGNNYEQYF.

This clone was detected ten times or more. The chain links TRBV3-1 to TRBJ1-1; D uncertain. This CDR3 is built from 16 residues. Trimming left V 2 bases short and J 0 bases short, with 13 bases between. CDR1 is LGHDT and CDR2 is YNNKEL in the germline V gene (reference sequence). This CDR3 reads CASSQNPAFMNTEAFF. In nucleotides, the CDR3 is TGTGCCAGCAGCCAAAATCCCGCGTTCATGAACACTGAAGCTTTCTTT.

This clone has a handful of counts. The chain links TRBV6-2 or TRBV6-3 to TRBJ1-5, with D hard to call. Looked up from germline, CDR1 is MNHEY and CDR2 is SVGEGT. This CDR3 region has 14 residues. Trimming took 8 bases from V and 7 from J, leaving 18 bases between them. The CDR3 nucleotides read TGTGCCAGCGGAGGAGGTATGGGTTCCCAGCCCCAGCATTTT. Its protein product is CASGGGMGSQPQHF.

This clone was observed a handful of times. The chain joins TRBV7-2 to TRBJ2-1; 10 bases match TRBD2. From germline, CDR1 is SGHTA and CDR2 FQGNSA. V dropped 3 bases and J dropped 7; count of bases not matched to a gene: 6. This CDR3 has 15 amino acids. CDR3 sequence: CASSFGSGGSNEQFF. Here the CDR3 DNA reads TGTGCCAGCAGCTTCGGTAGCGGGGGGTCGAATGAGCAGTTCTTC. Using reference TRBV7-2 and TRBJ2-1 for the parts outside the CDR3, the full variable domain is GAGVSQSPSNKVTEKGKDVELRCDPISGHTALYWYRQSLGQGLEFLIYFQGNSAPDKSGLPSDRFSAERTGGSVSTLTIQRTQQEDSAVYLCASSFGSGGSNEQFFGPGTRLTVL.

This clone came up a few times. CDR3 nucleotides: TGTGCCAGCAGCCCGTCCCGACTAGAAAATGAGCAGTTCTTC. Its protein product is CASSPSRLENEQFF. The J gene is TRBJ2-1, the V gene TRBV13; tentatively, D is TRBD2 (6 bases). From germline, CDR1 is PRHDT and CDR2 FYEKMQ (reference sequence). The CDR3 runs 14 residues. V shed 5 bases and J shed 7 bases, with 15 bases lying between them.

This clone is termed medium-sized. The chain has TRBV19 and TRBJ1-1, with D unclear. This CDR3 has 14 amino acids. The V end lost 10 bases, the J end lost 12 bases, and 27 bases lay between the germline ends. From germline, CDR1 is LNHDA and CDR2 SQIVND (reference sequence). In nucleotides, the CDR3 is TGTGCCACCCAAAAACCGTCGGCCGCCGACGAGACTTTCTTT. Translated: CATQKPSAADETFF. The complete variable domain, with remaining parts taken from reference TRBV19 and TRBJ1-1, reads DGGITQSPKYLFRKEGQNVTLSCEQNLNHDAMYWYRQDPGQGLRLIYYSQIVNDFQKGDIAEGYSVSREKKESFPLTVTSAQKNPTAFYLCATQKPSAADETFFGQGTRLTVV.

This clone was counted a few times. The chain recombines TRBV30 with TRBJ1-1, with D unclear. CDR1 and CDR2 (germline): GTSNPN, SVGIG (reference sequence). V was clipped by 4 bases and J by 1 base, with 13 bases between them. The CDR3 contains 14 residues. The DNA of the CDR3 is TGTGCCTGGAACCAGGAAGTCCCGAACACTGAAGCTTTCTTT. Translation gives CAWNQEVPNTEAFF.

This clone showed up just a few times. The rearrangement uses TRBV30 and TRBJ2-7; D could derive from TRBD1 or TRBD2 (5 bases each). Germline CDR1 GTSNPN, CDR2 SVGIG (reference sequence). Trimming pared 4 bases from V and 1 base from J, leaving 14 bases between. CDR3 length: 14 amino acids. In DNA form, the CDR3 reads TGTGCCTGGAACCGGGACCCAGATTCCTACGAGCAGTACTTC. It specifies CAWNRDPDSYEQYF. The complete variable domain, with remaining parts taken from reference TRBV30 and TRBJ2-7, reads SQTIHQWPATLVQPVGSPLSLECTVEGTSNPNLYWYRQAAGRGLQLLFYSVGIGQISSEVPQNLSASRPQDRQFILSSKKLLLSDSGFYLCAWNRDPDSYEQYFGPGTRLTVT.

This clone qualifies as medium-sized. This chain connects TRBV19 to TRBJ2-7; D is unresolved. Germline CDR1 LNHDA, CDR2 SQIVND (reference sequence). This CDR3 contains 14 residues. V gave up 5 bases and J gave up 3 bases, with 14 bases separating them. CDR3 amino acids: CASSSGLQRYEQYF. CDR3 bases: TGTGCCAGTAGTTCCGGGCTACAGCGCTACGAGCAGTACTTC.

V and J are TRBV13 and TRBJ2-7; TRBD1 aligns across 9 bases. This CDR3 is 17 amino acids long. Germline assignment: CDR1 PRHDT and CDR2 FYEKMQ (reference sequence). Germline trimming cut 5 bases from V and 0 bases from J; bases unmatched to any gene: 11. CDR3 sequence (DNA): TGTGCCAGCAGCACCAAAGGGGGGGACAGGGCCTCCTACGAGCAGTACTTC. This translates into CASSTKGGDRASYEQYF.

The rearrangement uses TRBV7-2 and TRBJ2-1; TRBD2 might be the D (5 bases). This CDR3 comprises 16 residues. CDR1 and CDR2 from the germline V gene are SGHTA and FQGNSA. Trimming removed 0 bases at V and 12 bases at J, with 21 bases between. DNA for the CDR3: TGTGCCAGCAGCTTAGCCAGCGGAGTGGGCGTCGTTGGGCAGTTCTTC. Amino acid sequence: CASSLASGVGVVGQFF.

This clone was seen many times. The genes are TRBV12-3 or TRBV12-4 and TRBJ2-7, with TRBD1 matching 9 bases. The ends lost 4 bases at V and 7 bases at J; junction bases unmatched: 2. The CDR3 sequence is 12 residues long. The CDR3 here is CASSYRGLEQYF. CDR3 nucleotide sequence: TGTGCCAGCAGTTACAGGGGGCTTGAGCAGTACTTC.

This clone turned up a few times. The chain employs TRBV5-6 and TRBJ2-7, with D perhaps being TRBD1 or TRBD2 (8 bases each). The CDR3 is 19 residues long. V was cut by 8 bases and J by 2 bases, with 32 bases left in between. Germline CDR1 is SGHDT and CDR2 is YYEEEE. As DNA, the CDR3 is TGTGCCAGTAGCATACGGACAGGGCGAGGACGGGAGGGTACCTACGAGCAGTACTTC. This codes for CASSIRTGRGREGTYEQYF.

This clone is classed as medium-sized. V usage is TRBV2 and J usage is TRBJ2-1; 9 positions match TRBD2. Germline CDR1 SNHLY, CDR2 FYNNEI. This CDR3 has 14 residues. The CDR3 bases are TGTGCAATCAGCCTGGGACTAGCTAACAATGAGCAGTTCTTC. This encodes CAISLGLANNEQFF.

The chain is built from TRBV11-2 and TRBJ1-4; no definite D call. The length of the CDR3 is 16 residues. V lost 4 bases and J lost 5, with 17 bases in between. Per the germline V gene, CDR1 is SGHAT and CDR2 is FQNNGV. The DNA for the CDR3 is TGTGCCAGCAGCTCCAGCCCGGACGGGGTGAATGAAAAACTGTTTTTT. This gives the protein CASSSSPDGVNEKLFF. Filled out from reference TRBV11-2 and TRBJ1-4, the complete variable domain reads EAGVAQSPRYKIIEKRQSVAFWCNPISGHATLYWYQQILGQGPKLLIQFQNNGVVDDSQLPKDRFSAERLKGVDSTLKIQPAKLEDSAVYLCASSSSPDGVNEKLFFGSGTQLSVL.

This clone was seen ten or more times. The V gene is TRBV29-1, the J gene TRBJ2-3; 9 positions match TRBD1. V shed 8 bases and J 6 bases; nucleotides not matched to a gene: 6. Germline CDR1 SQVTM, CDR2 ANQGSEA. The CDR3 is made up of 12 amino acids. The DNA for the CDR3 is TGCAGCTTGGGACAGGGAGGCGATACGCAGTATTTT. Translating it yields CSLGQGGDTQYF.

This clone was counted only a few times. This chain links TRBV10-3 with TRBJ2-7; D is unresolved. Trimming stripped 2 bases from V and 5 bases from J, with 7 bases between. Germline V gives CDR1 ENHRY, CDR2 SYGVKD. CDR3 length: 12 amino acids. The CDR3 nucleotides read TGTGCCATCAGTGAGGGGGTAGACGAGCAGTACTTC. Its translation is CAISEGVDEQYF.

This clone rates as medium-sized. The V and J genes are TRBV10-3 and TRBJ2-7, with 7 bases matching TRBD2. Germline CDR1 is ENHRY and CDR2 is SYGVKD. Losses at the gene ends were 3 bases for V and 2 bases for J; bases not matched to a gene: 7. The CDR3 has 15 amino acids. Here the CDR3 reads CAISELSSGTYEQYF. The CDR3 coding sequence is TGTGCCATCAGTGAATTGTCTAGCGGAACCTACGAGCAGTACTTC.

This clone ranks as medium-sized (0.01 to 0.1%). This chain uses TRBV25-1 with TRBJ1-3; D gene ambiguous. This CDR3 comprises 15 residues. V lost 3 bases, J lost 4 bases, and 13 bases lay in between. Germline CDR1 reads MGHDK; CDR2 reads SYGVNS. The CDR3 sequence: CASSDTVLGGNTIYF. The CDR3 DNA sequence: TGTGCCAGCAGTGATACGGTCCTGGGGGGAAACACCATATATTTT.

As to this clone: The junction and the germline gene differ at one end; a read error may be behind it. The rearrangement joins TRBV6-1 to TRBJ1-6; D is unresolved. Germline-derived CDR1 and CDR2 are MNHNS and SASEGT. This CDR3 comprises 16 residues. CDR3 nucleotide sequence: TGTGCCTGCAGACGCAAGGGAAAGGGTATCAGTTCACACCTCAACTTT. Translated, it gives CACRRKGKGISSHLNF.